This T cell receptor (beta chain) appears in the sequencing data of a study of molecular identifiers for immune sequencing clone quantification. Regarding the study as a whole: Spike-in Jurkat TCR RNA from a single cell reportedly registered among roughly 1.1 million naive cells.

Preparation of naive CD8 libraries involved about 19,000 to 1,100,000 sorted cells and 10%, 30% or 50% RNA. This clonotype was recorded at least ten times. Its antigen is unidentified. With listed TCR primers and previously described methods, bulk TCR libraries were prepared. TCRdb re-analysed the PCR reads in MiXCR, keeping a single row per CDR3 protein. The table records 400,000 to 600,000 distinct CDR3 sequences, about 26% of them present only once. The sample consisted of naive CD8+ T cells from blood, with Jurkat cell RNA spiked in. Sample subset: FACS-sorted CD8+CD4-CCR7+CD45RA+ naive T cells. This TCR was sampled from a human donor in good health. Some libraries in this study had Jurkat cell RNA spiked in.

CDR3 sequence (DNA): TGTGCCACCGGACAGGGGGTCTACGAGCAGTACTTC. Translating gives CATGQGVYEQYF. The chain is built from TRBV15 and TRBJ2-7; 10 nucleotides align to TRBD1. Looked up from germline, CDR1 is LNHNV and CDR2 is YYDKDF (reference sequence). This CDR3 has 12 amino acids. V lost 8 bases, J lost 3 bases, and 1 base stayed unmatched.